The clone carrying this TCR beta chain was seen at least ten times. Time point here: sample taken at primary tumor resection. Unsorted samples of tumor, nontumor lung or frozen PBMC had their whole RNA sequenced. The donor population consisted of 72 patients with untreated, early-stage non-small cell lung cancer. This entry comes from a study of spatial heterogeneity in lung cancer. Study-wide context: Beta-chain sequences were consistently detected more often than alpha-chain sequences. The average appearance count of each unique TCR and UMI combination in raw reads was more than eight.

This CDR3 has 15 residues. Germline assignment: CDR1 SGDLS and CDR2 YYNGEE. With 0 bases clipped from V and 4 bases from J, the junction kept 0 bases outside the gene matches. The study tagged each TCR cDNA molecule with a unique molecular identifier. MiXCR was run by TCRdb on the 5' RACE reads, yielding one entry per CDR3 protein. The table records some 12,000 distinct CDR3 sequences, approximately 6.2% of them present only once. The chain uses TRBV9 and TRBJ2-2; 10 positions match TRBD1. The source material was normal lung tissue next to the tumor, sampled at surgery. The TCR comes from a male donor with early-stage non-small cell lung cancer. CDR3 region: CASSVGTGGTGELFF. The CDR3, as DNA: TGTGCCAGCAGCGTAGGGACAGGGGGCACCGGGGAGCTGTTTTTT.